The 19 T cell receptor beta chains reported below all come from one sample, sequenced in a study of blood T cell repertoires in COVID-19. Repertoires were generated with immunoSEQ multiplex PCR, while TCRdb's copy carries only in-frame clones and drops some. The table records around 230,000 clones, 75% to 85% of them present only once. Sequenced sample: peripheral blood. These receptors all stem from a man aged 40-49 years who had recovered from COVID-19.

This clone was detected many times. This chain joins TRBV27 and TRBJ1-2; 11 nucleotides line up with TRBD1. Looked up from germline, CDR1 is MNHEY and CDR2 is SMNVEV (reference sequence). V was clipped by 5 bases and J by 7 bases; unmatched bases: 6. This CDR3 contains 14 residues. CDR3 protein: CASSTGQGVFGYTF. CDR3 nucleotide sequence: TGTGCCAGCAGTACGGGACAGGGGGTTTTTGGCTACACCTTC.

Details on this clone: This sample also contains other DNA sequences that code for the same CDR3. CDR3 DNA sequence: TGTGCCAGCAGCTTAGCTTACAATCAGCCCCAGCATTTT. It codes for CASSLAYNQPQHF. The V gene is TRBV7-2, the J gene TRBJ1-5; unclear D gene. Germline V gene lookup returns CDR1 SGHTA and CDR2 FQGNSA. This CDR3 is 13 amino acids long. The V and J ends lost 0 bases and 3 bases respectively, with 3 bases between them. Full variable domain (rest looked up from reference TRBV7-2 and TRBJ1-5): GAGVSQSPSNKVTEKGKDVELRCDPISGHTALYWYRQSLGQGLEFLIYFQGNSAPDKSGLPSDRFSAERTGGSVSTLTIQRTQQEDSAVYLCASSLAYNQPQHFGDGTRLSIL.

CDR3 residues: CASSLALAGGPTDTQYF. CDR3 nucleotide sequence: TGTGCCAGCAGCTTGGCTCTAGCGGGGGGCCCTACAGATACGCAGTATTTT. The genes are TRBV5-4 and TRBJ2-3; TRBD2 aligns across 11 bases. CDR3 size: 17 residues. Trimming took 0 bases from V and 3 from J; bases not matched to a gene: 6. Germline CDR1 SGHNT, CDR2 YYREEE (reference sequence).

This clone appeared a single time. The gene calls are TRBV7-2 and TRBJ1-6; 9 bases are a match to TRBD1. Germline CDR1 is SGHTA and CDR2 is FQGNSA. This CDR3 spans 15 amino acids. The V segment lost 5 bases and the J segment 9 bases; nucleotides outside the gene matches: 8. The CDR3 DNA sequence: TGTGCCAGCAGCCCCCAGACAGGGGGAGGTTCACCCCTCCACTTT. This translates into CASSPQTGGGSPLHF.

The V call is TRBV4-1, the J call TRBJ2-6; D not certain. The V gene lost 1 base and the J gene lost 2 bases, with 6 bases spanning the gap. Germline V CDR1 and CDR2: MGHRA, YSYEKL. This CDR3 has 15 amino acids. CDR3 loop: CASSQGGAGANVLTF. The CDR3 nucleotides are TGCGCCAGCAGCCAAGGAGGAGCTGGGGCCAACGTCCTGACTTTC.

The chain joins TRBV5-4 to TRBJ2-1; 11 nucleotides align to TRBD1. Germline lookup yields CDR1 SGHNT and CDR2 YYREEE (reference sequence). This CDR3 has 15 residues. The V gene end was trimmed by 4 bases and the J gene end by 8 bases; junction bases not matched to a gene: 8. CDR3 in DNA: TGTGCCAGCAGCCTGCCGGGACAGGGGGGCGATGAGCAGTTCTTC. This gives the protein CASSLPGQGGDEQFF.

The chain joins TRBV7-9 to TRBJ2-7, with D unresolved. With 1 base removed from V and 3 bases from J, the gap between germline ends came to 13 bases. The V gene's germline CDR1 is SEHNR and CDR2 FQNEAQ (reference sequence). The CDR3 sequence is 15 residues long. CDR3 bases: TGTGCCAGCAGCTTAGTGGTACGGCGGTTCTACGAGCAGTACTTC. This encodes CASSLVVRRFYEQYF. Supplemented by reference TRBV7-9 and TRBJ2-7, the full variable domain reads DTGVSQNPRHKITKRGQNVTFRCDPISEHNRLYWYRQTLGQGPEFLTYFQNEAQLEKSRLLSDRFSAERPKGSFSTLEIQRTEQGDSAMYLCASSLVVRRFYEQYFGPGTRLTVT.

This clone occurred once. The rearrangement links TRBV5-1 to TRBJ2-1; 12 bases line up with TRBD1. There are 17 residues in the CDR3. Germline CDR1 and CDR2: SGHRS and YFSETQ. Germline trimming cut 0 bases from V and 2 bases from J; bases unmatched to any gene: 3. The CDR3 region has the DNA TGCGCCAGCAGCTTGGGCGGGACAGGGGGCGCCTACAATGAGCAGTTCTTC. It codes for CASSLGGTGGAYNEQFF.

This chain uses TRBV18 with TRBJ2-3, with TRBD2 identical over 9 bases. There are 17 residues in the CDR3. Looked up from germline, CDR1 is KGHSH and CDR2 is LQKENI. J gave up 6 bases and V 0 bases, and 10 bases lay outside the gene matches. In nucleotides, the CDR3 is TGTGCCAGCTCACCACCCTGGGCGGGAGGGCCAGGTGATACGCAGTATTTT. Its protein product is CASSPPWAGGPGDTQYF.

The V gene is TRBV4-3, the J gene TRBJ2-7, with 7 bases that match TRBD1. With V trimmed by 4 bases and J by 3 bases, 3 bases remained unmatched. Per the germline V gene, CDR1 is LGHNA and CDR2 is YSLEER. The CDR3 has 13 residues. For the CDR3, the DNA is TGCGCCAGCAGCCTCAGACAGGGCTACGAGCAGTACTTC. This translates into CASSLRQGYEQYF.

The genes are TRBV5-3 and TRBJ1-2; D gene uncertain. TRBV5-3 is identified as an open reading frame with a role that is uncertain. This CDR3 region has 18 residues. The V gene lost 2 bases and the J gene lost 5 bases, with 25 bases spanning the gap. CDR3 DNA sequence: TGTGCCAGAAGCTTCTACACGAAACTGGGGAGTAAGCGGTATGGCTACACCTTC. It is translated as CARSFYTKLGSKRYGYTF.

This clone showed up just a few times. This sequence joins TRBV5-6 and TRBJ2-3; D not resolved. V was shortened by 1 base and J by 3 bases, with 9 bases between the two germline ends. This CDR3 contains 14 residues. Germline CDR1 and CDR2: SGHDT and YYEEEE. This CDR3 reads CASSLSRSTDTQYF. DNA for the CDR3: TGTGCCAGCAGCTTGAGCAGGTCGACAGATACGCAGTATTTT. The whole variable domain, filled in from reference TRBV5-6 and TRBJ2-3, reads DAGVTQSPTHLIKTRGQQVTLRCSPKSGHDTVSWYQQALGQGPQFIFQYYEEEERQRGNFPDRFSGHQFPNYSSELNVNALLLGDSALYLCASSLSRSTDTQYFGPGTRLTVL.

The CDR3 reads CAGQAHSYEQYF. CDR3 coding DNA: TGTGCCGGACAGGCTCACTCCTACGAGCAGTACTTC. The chain combines TRBV30 with TRBJ2-7, with 7 bases fitting TRBD1. The CDR3 length is 12 residues. Germline CDR1 reads GTSNPN; CDR2 reads SVGIG (reference sequence). J lost 0 bases, V lost 8 bases, and 4 bases had no gene match.

The CDR3 DNA sequence: TGTGCCAGCAGCCTCGGACTGTACACAGATACGCAGTATTTT. Amino acid sequence: CASSLGLYTDTQYF. This chain connects TRBV7-2 to TRBJ2-3; perhaps TRBD2 as D (5 bases). The V end was cut by 5 bases, the J end by 2 bases, with 11 bases between. The CDR3 sequence is 14 residues long. CDR1 and CDR2 (germline): SGHTA, FQGNSA.

V usage is TRBV5-1 and J usage is TRBJ1-5, with 9 bases fitting TRBD1. CDR1 is SGHRS, CDR2 YFSETQ, per germline. This CDR3 has 15 residues. Trimming cost V 2 bases and J 7 bases; bases outside gene matches: 7. The CDR3 is CASSLGDRVDQPQHF. The CDR3 region has the DNA TGCGCCAGCAGCTTAGGGGACAGGGTTGACCAGCCCCAGCATTTT.

This clone was detected once. An end of the junction does not agree with germline; a read error may underlie this. The chain has TRBV13 and TRBJ2-1, with a weak D call TRBD2 (6 bases). CDR3 size: 12 residues. Germline assignment: CDR1 PRHDT and CDR2 FYEKMQ (reference sequence). CDR3 loop: CASSLVRGGSLF. The CDR3 nucleotides read TGTGCCAGCAGCTTAGTGCGGGGTGGCAGTCTCTTC. The full variable domain, completed using reference TRBV13 and TRBJ2-1, is AAGVIQSPRHLIKEKRETATLKCYPIPRHDTVYWYQQGPGQDPQFLISFYEKMQSDKGSIPDRFSAQQFSDYHSELNMSSLELGDSALYFCASSLVRGGSLFGPGTRLTVL.

The J gene is TRBJ2-1, the V gene TRBV5-5, with TRBD2 identical over 7 bases. The germline gives CDR1 SGHKS, CDR2 YYEKEE (reference sequence). With V trimmed by 0 bases and J by 4 bases, 4 bases remained unmatched. There are 15 residues in the CDR3. Written as DNA, the CDR3 is TGTGCCAGCAGCTTGGATCCTAGCGGATACAATGAGCAGTTCTTC. It encodes CASSLDPSGYNEQFF.

Only one count was recorded for this clone. The chain recombines TRBV2 with TRBJ2-7; tentatively, D is TRBD1 (7 bases). Between the trimmed V and J ends, which lost 4 bases and 4 bases, there was a span of 14 bases. Germline V gene lookup returns CDR1 SNHLY and CDR2 FYNNEI. The CDR3 loop spans 14 amino acids. This CDR3 is CASSAQGGDYEQYF. CDR3 DNA sequence: TGTGCCAGCAGTGCTCAGGGGGGCGATTACGAGCAGTACTTC. Filled out from reference TRBV2 and TRBJ2-7, the complete variable domain reads EPEVTQTPSHQVTQMGQEVILRCVPISNHLYFYWYRQILGQKVEFLVSFYNNEISEKSEIFDDQFSVERPDGSNFTLKIRSTKLEDSAMYFCASSAQGGDYEQYFGPGTRLTVT.

The V call is TRBV4-1, the J call TRBJ2-2; D is unclear. The V gene lost 2 bases and the J gene lost 3 bases, with 13 bases spanning the gap. The germline V gene has CDR1 MGHRA and CDR2 YSYEKL. This CDR3 comprises 16 residues. The CDR3 spells CASSQMSGRDTGELFF. CDR3 DNA: TGCGCCAGCAGCCAAATGTCAGGCCGCGACACCGGGGAGCTGTTTTTT.